Listed below are T cell receptor beta chains from one sample, sequenced in a study of radiation and T cells in renal cell carcinoma. The data were produced by immunoSEQ multiplex PCR, yet TCRdb's version contains in-frame clones alone and is incomplete. This table holds about 150,000 clones, about 88% found once. The sequenced sample was blood, obtained from a patient whose treatment included radiotherapy and nephrectomy. All receptors derive from a woman between 50 and 59 years old with renal cell carcinoma. Each CDR3 is given with its conserved first and last residue. Fields, in order: clone size, V gene, D gene, J gene, CDR3 DNA, CDR3 protein. D genes are given only for firm matches. Some rows have no size entry. The others give once, few or many, or a class for an expanded clone.

abundance: NA
v_gene: TRBV14
d_gene: NA
j_gene: TRBJ2-5
CDR3nt: TGTGCCAGCAGCCGAGTTGGGACAAGTAGGACCCAGTACTTC
CDR3aa: CASSRVGTSRTQYF

abundance: NA
v_gene: TRBV18
d_gene: TRBD1
j_gene: TRBJ1-1
CDR3nt: TGTGCCAGCTCAACGGGACAGGGTCTACTGAACACTGAAGCTTTCTTT
CDR3aa: CASSTGQGLLNTEAFF

abundance: NA
v_gene: TRBV19
d_gene: TRBD1
j_gene: TRBJ2-7
CDR3nt: TGTGCCAGTACCCCAGGGGGAACCTTAGGATACGAGCAGTACTTC
CDR3aa: CASTPGGTLGYEQYF

abundance: NA
v_gene: TRBV11-1
d_gene: TRBD1
j_gene: TRBJ2-1
CDR3nt: TGTGCCAGCAGCCTGGGGACAGGTGTTTCCAATGAGCAGTTCTTC
CDR3aa: CASSLGTGVSNEQFF

abundance: NA
v_gene: TRBV6-5
d_gene: NA
j_gene: TRBJ1-3
CDR3nt: TGTGCCAGCAGTTACACAAACAGGGTGAAGGGAAACACCATATATTTT
CDR3aa: CASSYTNRVKGNTIYF

abundance: NA
v_gene: TRBV7-2
d_gene: NA
j_gene: TRBJ1-1
CDR3nt: TGTGCCAGCAGCTTATTCACATCCATGAACACTGAAGCTTTCTTT
CDR3aa: CASSLFTSMNTEAFF

abundance: NA
v_gene: TRBV13
d_gene: NA
j_gene: TRBJ1-1
CDR3nt: TGTGCCAGCAGCTTAATCCGACAAGGTAGGGACACTGAAGCTTTCTTT
CDR3aa: CASSLIRQGRDTEAFF

abundance: few
v_gene: TRBV6-5
d_gene: NA
j_gene: TRBJ1-1
CDR3nt: TGTGCCAGCAGTCCCCCAGGGTATGAGGACACTGAAGCTTTCTTT
CDR3aa: CASSPPGYEDTEAFF

abundance: once
v_gene: TRBV11-2
d_gene: NA
j_gene: TRBJ2-5
CDR3nt: TGTGCCAGCAGCTTATCTTCACGGTACCAAGAGACCCAGTACTTC
CDR3aa: CASSLSSRYQETQYF

abundance: NA
v_gene: TRBV6-4
d_gene: NA
j_gene: TRBJ1-1
CDR3nt: TGTGCCAGAGGGAGCGGTTGTGAAGCTTTCTTT
CDR3aa: CARGSGCEAFF

abundance: NA
v_gene: TRBV6-6
d_gene: NA
j_gene: TRBJ2-1
CDR3nt: TGTGCCAGCAGTTACACGGGGGATGAGCAGTTCTTC
CDR3aa: CASSYTGDEQFF

abundance: NA
v_gene: TRBV9
d_gene: NA
j_gene: TRBJ2-2
CDR3nt: TGTGCCAGCAGCGCCCGGCATGGGACGGCGAGGACCGGGGAGCTGTTTTTT
CDR3aa: CASSARHGTARTGELFF

abundance: few
v_gene: TRBV10-3
d_gene: NA
j_gene: TRBJ1-4
CDR3nt: TGTGCCATCAGTGAGGGGGGCAGAGAAAAACTGTTTTTT
CDR3aa: CAISEGGREKLFF

abundance: NA
v_gene: TRBV7-8
d_gene: NA
j_gene: TRBJ1-1
CDR3nt: TGTGCCAGCAGACGAGGCGGCCAAATCGGGGCTTTCTTT
CDR3aa: CASRRGGQIGAFF

abundance: NA
v_gene: TRBV7-8
d_gene: NA
j_gene: TRBJ2-7
CDR3nt: TGTGCCAGCAGCCAGGACCCACTGAGCTCCTACGAGCAGTACTTC
CDR3aa: CASSQDPLSSYEQYF

abundance: NA
v_gene: TRBV23-1
d_gene: NA
j_gene: TRBJ1-1
CDR3nt: TGCGCCAGCAGTCCCCGAACGGGGCGGGGGAAGGCTGAAGCTTTCTTT
CDR3aa: CASSPRTGRGKAEAFF

abundance: NA
v_gene: TRBV18
d_gene: NA
j_gene: TRBJ1-1
CDR3nt: TGTGCCAGCTCACCACCGATCCGGACTGAAGCTTTCTTT
CDR3aa: CASSPPIRTEAFF

abundance: NA
v_gene: TRBV19
d_gene: NA
j_gene: TRBJ1-2
CDR3nt: TGTGCCAGTAGTAGAGGGGCAGGCGACTATGGCTACACCTTC
CDR3aa: CASSRGAGDYGYTF

abundance: NA
v_gene: TRBV27
d_gene: NA
j_gene: TRBJ2-3
CDR3nt: TGTGCCAGCAAGAATCGGGACACATACGCCGAGGGCACAGATACGCAGTATTTT
CDR3aa: CASKNRDTYAEGTDTQYF

abundance: NA
v_gene: TRBV13
d_gene: NA
j_gene: TRBJ1-5
CDR3nt: TGTGCCAGCAGCCAAGGTTGGGGGCAAAATCAGCCCCAGCATTTT
CDR3aa: CASSQGWGQNQPQHF

abundance: NA
v_gene: TRBV19
d_gene: NA
j_gene: TRBJ1-5
CDR3nt: TGTGCCAGTTGGGATGTTGGGGGATATAGGCCCCAGCATTTT
CDR3aa: CASWDVGGYRPQHF

abundance: NA
v_gene: TRBV21-1
d_gene: NA
j_gene: TRBJ2-2
CDR3nt: TGTGCCAGCAGGGCAGGGGCTAACACCGGGGAGCTGTTTTTT
CDR3aa: CASRAGANTGELFF

abundance: NA
v_gene: TRBV5-1
d_gene: TRBD1
j_gene: TRBJ2-7
CDR3nt: TGCGCCAGCAGCGGGACAGCCGAGCAGTACTTC
CDR3aa: CASSGTAEQYF

abundance: NA
v_gene: TRBV2
d_gene: NA
j_gene: TRBJ1-1
CDR3nt: TGTGCCAGCCGGGTACGACAGGTTAACACTGAAGCTTTCTTT
CDR3aa: CASRVRQVNTEAFF

abundance: NA
v_gene: TRBV5-1
d_gene: NA
j_gene: TRBJ1-2
CDR3nt: TGCGCCAGCAGCCCTAGGTTAACTAACTATGGCTACACCTTC
CDR3aa: CASSPRLTNYGYTF

abundance: NA
v_gene: TRBV6-6
d_gene: TRBD1
j_gene: TRBJ1-3
CDR3nt: TGTGCCAGCAGAATAAGAACAGGGGACTCTGGAAACACCATATATTTT
CDR3aa: CASRIRTGDSGNTIYF